This TCR beta chain was documented in a study of cytomegalovirus exposure and HLA in healthy donors. Study overall: A prior analysis found about 120 million unique TCR beta sequences from some 200 million T cells. Study observations and caveats: When the data were analyzed later, several of the most significant clusters appeared to be linked to common viral pathogens. The records held CMV serostatus as the only immune exposure information. Clonal expansion, a later analysis showed, was greater in HLA-associated TCR beta chains than in equally common others.

Primers for the PCR totalled 60 Vbeta and 13 Jbeta. Sequencing used immunoSEQ multiplex PCR; TCRdb keeps in-frame clones, though not all of them. The sample records roughly 180,000 clones, 82% being singletons. A remark on this clone: Its matching antigen is unknown.

This clonotype originated in a male donor in good health and CMV-seronegative. The sequenced sample consisted of PBMCs.

CDR3 region: CASSVTGGSAGELFF. DNA for the CDR3: TGTGCCAGCAGCGTAACAGGGGGTAGTGCCGGGGAGCTGTTTTTT. The chain links TRBV9 to TRBJ2-2; 8 positions agree with TRBD1. The V gene end was trimmed by 1 base and the J gene end by 6 bases; junction bases not matched to a gene: 5. CDR1 is SGDLS and CDR2 is YYNGEE in the germline V gene. CDR3 size: 15 residues.